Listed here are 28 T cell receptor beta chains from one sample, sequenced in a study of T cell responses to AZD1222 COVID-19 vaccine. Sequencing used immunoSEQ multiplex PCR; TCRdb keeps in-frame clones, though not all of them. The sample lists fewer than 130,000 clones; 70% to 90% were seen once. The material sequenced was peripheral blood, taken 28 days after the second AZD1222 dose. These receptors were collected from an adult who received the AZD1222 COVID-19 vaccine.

This CDR3 reads CAISDRHSGANVLTF. CDR3 nucleotides: TGTGCCATCAGTGATAGGCACTCTGGGGCCAACGTCCTGACTTTC. The V gene is TRBV10-3, the J gene TRBJ2-6; no clear D gene. V lost 3 bases and J lost 0, with 6 bases in between. Germline lookup yields CDR1 ENHRY and CDR2 SYGVKD. This CDR3 has 15 amino acids.

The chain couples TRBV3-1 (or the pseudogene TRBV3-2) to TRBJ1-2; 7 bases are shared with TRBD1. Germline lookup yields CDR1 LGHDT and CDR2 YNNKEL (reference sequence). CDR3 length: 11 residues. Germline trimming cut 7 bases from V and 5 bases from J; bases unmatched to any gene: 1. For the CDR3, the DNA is TGTGCCAGCACGGGACAGTATGGCTACACCTTC. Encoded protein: CASTGQYGYTF.

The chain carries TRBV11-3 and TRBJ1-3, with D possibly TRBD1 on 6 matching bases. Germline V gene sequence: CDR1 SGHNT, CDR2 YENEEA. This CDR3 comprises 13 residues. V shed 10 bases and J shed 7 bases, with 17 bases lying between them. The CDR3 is CATEGGLSNTIYF. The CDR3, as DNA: TGTGCCACCGAGGGGGGCCTAAGTAACACCATATATTTT.

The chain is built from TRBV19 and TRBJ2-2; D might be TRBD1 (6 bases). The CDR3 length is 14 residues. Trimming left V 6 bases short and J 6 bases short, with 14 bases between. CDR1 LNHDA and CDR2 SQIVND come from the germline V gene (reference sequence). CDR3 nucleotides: TGTGCCAGTAGGAAAACAGGGAGCGCCGGGGAGCTGTTTTTT. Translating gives CASRKTGSAGELFF.

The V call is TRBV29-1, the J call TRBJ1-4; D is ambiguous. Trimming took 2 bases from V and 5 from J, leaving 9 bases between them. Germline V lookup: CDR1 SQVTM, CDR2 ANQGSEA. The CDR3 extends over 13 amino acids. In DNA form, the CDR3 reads TGCAGCGTTGAATCTGGGCCCAATGAAAAACTGTTTTTT. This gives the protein CSVESGPNEKLFF.

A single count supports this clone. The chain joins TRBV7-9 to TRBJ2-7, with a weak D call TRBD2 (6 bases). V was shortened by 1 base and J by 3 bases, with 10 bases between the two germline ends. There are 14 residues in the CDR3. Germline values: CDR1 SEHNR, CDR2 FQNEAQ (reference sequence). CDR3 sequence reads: CASSLVGLHYEQYF. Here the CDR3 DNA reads TGTGCCAGCAGCTTAGTTGGACTACACTACGAGCAGTACTTC.

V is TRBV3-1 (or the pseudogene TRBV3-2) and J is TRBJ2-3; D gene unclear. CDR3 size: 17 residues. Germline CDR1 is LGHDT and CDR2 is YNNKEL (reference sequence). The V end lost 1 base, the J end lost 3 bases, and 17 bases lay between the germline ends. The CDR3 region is CASSQGSRVGPTDTQYF. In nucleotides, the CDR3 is TGTGCCAGCAGCCAAGGCAGCCGCGTCGGCCCGACAGATACGCAGTATTTT.

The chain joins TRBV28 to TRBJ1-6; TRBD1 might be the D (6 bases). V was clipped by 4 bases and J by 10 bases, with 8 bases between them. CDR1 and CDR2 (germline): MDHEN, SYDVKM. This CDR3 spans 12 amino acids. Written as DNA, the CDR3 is TGTGCCAGCAGTTCAGGGGAATCACCCCTCCACTTT. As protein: CASSSGESPLHF.

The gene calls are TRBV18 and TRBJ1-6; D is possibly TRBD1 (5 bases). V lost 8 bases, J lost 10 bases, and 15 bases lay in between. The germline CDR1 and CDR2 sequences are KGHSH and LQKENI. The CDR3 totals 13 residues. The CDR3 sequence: CASRHGEGSPLHF. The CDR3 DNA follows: TGTGCCAGCCGACACGGTGAGGGGTCACCCCTCCACTTT.

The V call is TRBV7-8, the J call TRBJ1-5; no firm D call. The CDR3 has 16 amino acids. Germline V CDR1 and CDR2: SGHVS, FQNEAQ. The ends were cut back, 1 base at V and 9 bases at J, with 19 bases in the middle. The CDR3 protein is CASSLDWTAARRPQHF. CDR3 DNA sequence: TGTGCCAGCAGCTTAGACTGGACCGCTGCGCGGCGGCCCCAGCATTTT.

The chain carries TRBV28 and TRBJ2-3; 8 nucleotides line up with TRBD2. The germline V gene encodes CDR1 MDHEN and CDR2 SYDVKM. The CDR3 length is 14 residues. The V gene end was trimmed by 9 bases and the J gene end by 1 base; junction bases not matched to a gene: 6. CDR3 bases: TGTGCCAGTGGGGCGGGAGGCCGCACAGATACGCAGTATTTT. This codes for CASGAGGRTDTQYF.

The CDR3 loop reads CASSVTGGVYTEAFF. CDR3 nucleotide sequence: TGTGCCAGCAGCGTGACAGGGGGAGTGTACACTGAAGCTTTCTTT. V usage is TRBV7-9 and J usage is TRBJ1-1; TRBD1 matches at 9 bases. Germline CDR1 SEHNR, CDR2 FQNEAQ (reference sequence). Losses at the gene ends were 5 bases for V and 3 bases for J; bases not matched to a gene: 7. CDR3 size: 15 residues.

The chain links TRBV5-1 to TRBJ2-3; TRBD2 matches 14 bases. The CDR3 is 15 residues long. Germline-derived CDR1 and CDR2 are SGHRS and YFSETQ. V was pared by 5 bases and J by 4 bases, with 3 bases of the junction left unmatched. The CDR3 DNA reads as TGCGCCAGCAGGCCGGGACTAGCGGGAGCAGATACGCAGTATTTT. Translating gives CASRPGLAGADTQYF.

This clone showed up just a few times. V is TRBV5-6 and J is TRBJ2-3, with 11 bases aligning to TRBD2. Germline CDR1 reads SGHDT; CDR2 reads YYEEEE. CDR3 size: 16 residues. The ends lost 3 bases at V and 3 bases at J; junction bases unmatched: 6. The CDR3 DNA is TGTGCCAGCAGCTCCGCTAGCGGGGGGATGACAGATACGCAGTATTTT. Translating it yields CASSSASGGMTDTQYF.

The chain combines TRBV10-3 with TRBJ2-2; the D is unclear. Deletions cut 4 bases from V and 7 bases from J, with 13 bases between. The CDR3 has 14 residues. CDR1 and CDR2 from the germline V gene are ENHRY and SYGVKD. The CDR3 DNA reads TGTGCCATCAGTGTAATCCCCTCTCTCGGGGAGCTGTTTTTT. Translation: CAISVIPSLGELFF.

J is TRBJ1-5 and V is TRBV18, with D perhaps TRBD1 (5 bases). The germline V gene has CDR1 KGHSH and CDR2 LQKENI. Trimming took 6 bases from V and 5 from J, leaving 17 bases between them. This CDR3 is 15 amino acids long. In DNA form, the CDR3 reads TGTGCCAGCTCCATGTCGGGGCCCGACGATCAGCCCCAGCATTTT. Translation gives CASSMSGPDDQPQHF.

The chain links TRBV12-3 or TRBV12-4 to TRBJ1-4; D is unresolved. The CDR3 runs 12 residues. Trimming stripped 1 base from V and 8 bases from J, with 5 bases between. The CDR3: CASSLVGEKLFF. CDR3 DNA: TGTGCCAGCAGTTTAGTTGGGGAAAAACTGTTTTTT.

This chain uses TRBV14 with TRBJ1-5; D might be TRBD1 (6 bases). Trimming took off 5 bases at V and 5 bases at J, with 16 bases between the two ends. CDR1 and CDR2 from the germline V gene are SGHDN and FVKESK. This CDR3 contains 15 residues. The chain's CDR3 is CASSGYRAPHQPQHF. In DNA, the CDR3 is TGTGCCAGCAGCGGCTACAGGGCCCCCCATCAGCCCCAGCATTTT.

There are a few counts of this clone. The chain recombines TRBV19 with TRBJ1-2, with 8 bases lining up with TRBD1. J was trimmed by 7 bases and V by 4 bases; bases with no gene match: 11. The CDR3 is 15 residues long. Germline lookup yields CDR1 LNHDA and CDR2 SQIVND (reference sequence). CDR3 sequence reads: CASSRGAAGGGGYTF. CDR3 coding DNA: TGTGCCAGTAGTAGAGGAGCCGCAGGGGGCGGTGGCTACACCTTC.

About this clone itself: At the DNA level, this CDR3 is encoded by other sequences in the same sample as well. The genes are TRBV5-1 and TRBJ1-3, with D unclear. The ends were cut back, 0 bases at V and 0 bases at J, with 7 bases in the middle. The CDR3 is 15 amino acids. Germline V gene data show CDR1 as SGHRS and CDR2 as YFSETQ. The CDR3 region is CASSLVGVSGNTIYF. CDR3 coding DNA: TGCGCCAGCAGCTTGGTTGGAGTCTCTGGAAACACCATATATTTT.

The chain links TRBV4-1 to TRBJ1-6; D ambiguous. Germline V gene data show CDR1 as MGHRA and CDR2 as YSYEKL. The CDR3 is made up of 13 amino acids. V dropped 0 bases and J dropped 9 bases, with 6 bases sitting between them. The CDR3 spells CASSQDSGSPLHF. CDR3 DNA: TGCGCCAGCAGCCAAGATTCGGGTTCACCCCTCCACTTT.

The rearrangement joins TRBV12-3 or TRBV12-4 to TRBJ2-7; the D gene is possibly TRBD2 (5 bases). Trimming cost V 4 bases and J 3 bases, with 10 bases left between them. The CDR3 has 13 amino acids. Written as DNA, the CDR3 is TGTGCCAGCAGTTGGTCAGACTACTACGAGCAGTACTTC. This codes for CASSWSDYYEQYF.

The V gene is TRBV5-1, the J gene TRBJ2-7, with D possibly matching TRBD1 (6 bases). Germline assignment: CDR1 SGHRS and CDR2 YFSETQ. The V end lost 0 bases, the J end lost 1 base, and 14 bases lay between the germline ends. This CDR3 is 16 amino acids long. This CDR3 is CASSLVPQGLSYEQYF. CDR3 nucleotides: TGCGCCAGCAGCTTGGTCCCACAGGGTTTGTCCTACGAGCAGTACTTC.

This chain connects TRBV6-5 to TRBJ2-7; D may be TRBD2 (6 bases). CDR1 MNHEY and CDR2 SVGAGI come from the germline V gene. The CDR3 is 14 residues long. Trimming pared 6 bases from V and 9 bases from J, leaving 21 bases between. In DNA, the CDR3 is TGTGCCAGCAGCCTTGGACTTCCCGTGGAGGGGCAGTACTTC. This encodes CASSLGLPVEGQYF.

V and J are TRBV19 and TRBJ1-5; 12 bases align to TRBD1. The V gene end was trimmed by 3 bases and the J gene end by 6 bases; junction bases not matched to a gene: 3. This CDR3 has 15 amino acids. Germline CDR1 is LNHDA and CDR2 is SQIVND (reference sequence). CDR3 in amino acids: CASSMGQGAFQPQHF. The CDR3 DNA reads TGTGCCAGTAGTATGGGACAGGGGGCTTTTCAGCCCCAGCATTTT.

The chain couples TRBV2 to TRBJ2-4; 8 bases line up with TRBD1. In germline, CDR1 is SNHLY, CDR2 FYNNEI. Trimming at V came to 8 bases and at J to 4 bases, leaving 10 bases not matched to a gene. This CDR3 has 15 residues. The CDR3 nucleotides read TGTGCCAGCTCCGACAGGGGCTGGACAAAAAACATTCAGTACTTC. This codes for CASSDRGWTKNIQYF.

The CDR3 region is CASSTRQGAGEKLFF. CDR3 coding DNA: TGTGCCAGCAGTACCAGACAGGGGGCCGGTGAAAAACTGTTTTTT. The chain employs TRBV27 and TRBJ1-4; 10 bases map to TRBD1. The CDR3 covers 15 residues. Germline V CDR1 and CDR2: MNHEY, SMNVEV (reference sequence). V trimming: 5 bases; J trimming: 7 bases; junction bases outside the gene matches: 7.

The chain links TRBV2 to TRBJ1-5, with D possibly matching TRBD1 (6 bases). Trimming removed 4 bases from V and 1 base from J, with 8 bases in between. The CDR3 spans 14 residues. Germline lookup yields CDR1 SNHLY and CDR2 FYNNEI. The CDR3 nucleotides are TGTGCCAGCAGTGGCGGGACAAGCAATCAGCCCCAGCATTTT. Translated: CASSGGTSNQPQHF.